This T cell receptor beta chain was recorded in a study of Ad26.COV2.S vaccination and SARS-CoV-2 variants. In the study overall: Donor was one of the participants in the Ad26.COV2.S arm of the COV1001 trial. Participants got Ad26.COV2.S intramuscularly, once or twice 56 days apart.

Remarks on this clone: The antigen is unknown.

Study results and limitations: Vaccinated and placebo-treated recipients had similar non-spike TCR breadth.

The CDR3 runs 13 residues. In germline, CDR1 is SGHTA, CDR2 FQGNSA. Trimming pared 2 bases from V and 5 bases from J, leaving 7 bases between. Treatment specified: 15 to 20 received Ad26.COV2.S at low or high dose, single or two shots; roughly five received placebo; per-sample allocation not given. Sampling was performed 63 days after the first vaccine or placebo injection. Sequencing used immunoSEQ multiplex PCR; TCRdb keeps in-frame clones, though not all of them. The sample lists hundreds of thousands of clones, 89% occurring once. This clonotype originated in a person aged 18-65 years who received the Ad26.COV2.S COVID-19 vaccine or a placebo. Sequenced material: peripheral blood, taken in a trial of Ad26.COV2.S vaccine versus placebo. The chain employs TRBV7-2 and TRBJ2-1; D unresolved. The CDR3 DNA reads as TGTGCCAGCAGCTTACGACGTGACAATGAGCAGTTCTTC. This gives the protein CASSLRRDNEQFF. The full variable domain, its missing parts supplied by reference TRBV7-2 and TRBJ2-1, is GAGVSQSPSNKVTEKGKDVELRCDPISGHTALYWYRQSLGQGLEFLIYFQGNSAPDKSGLPSDRFSAERTGGSVSTLTIQRTQQEDSAVYLCASSLRRDNEQFFGPGTRLTVL.